Described below is a single T cell receptor (beta chain) sequence and its context. What it binds is unknown. These data belong to a study of PD-1 blockade in classical Hodgkin lymphoma. General study results and limits: Complete responders showed a baseline diversity that resembled the diversity of newly diagnosed patients.

Time point described: cycle 4 day 1 (C4D1), after 5 to 7 weeks of nivolumab. Every patient experienced relapse after autologous stem cell transplantation, and brentuximab vedotin exposure varied. This CDR3 has 11 residues. From germline, CDR1 is SNHLY and CDR2 FYNNEI. Trimming cost V 6 bases and J 5 bases, with 8 bases left between them. Only in-frame clones appear in the TCRdb table, and some are missing; sequencing was by immunoSEQ multiplex PCR. Among 15,000 to 20,000 clones listed, approximately 62% were seen once. The TCR sequence derives from a human donor with classical Hodgkin lymphoma. The chain carries TRBV2 and TRBJ2-7; D gene unclear. The sample in question was peripheral blood mononuclear cells (PBMCs), obtained before the fourth cycle of nivolumab. CDR3 coding DNA: TGTGCCAGCAGCCCAAGGGACGAGCAGTACTTC. It encodes CASSPRDEQYF. The variable domain in full, completed from reference TRBV2 and TRBJ2-7, reads EPEVTQTPSHQVTQMGQEVILRCVPISNHLYFYWYRQILGQKVEFLVSFYNNEISEKSEIFDDQFSVERPDGSNFTLKIRSTKLEDSAMYFCASSPRDEQYFGPGTRLTVT.